One and the same sample provided the 22 T cell receptor beta chains below, sequenced in a study of shared clonotypes between healthy human individuals (dated by TCRdb to about 2020). The receptor library was made with the immunoSEQ multiplex PCR assay. TCRdb provides this immuneACCESS table in a form limited to in-frame rearrangements. Some clones are lacking; in checked studies, under half of them reflect an unresolved V gene, and why the rest are absent is not known. This sample comprises around 650,000 clones, 95% to 96% of them detected only once. The ten top clones hold roughly 0.12% of the sample. For the CD8 naive samples, CD45RO-negative cells were positively selected for CCR7, yielding a CD45RA+CCR7+ population from which TemRA cells were excluded. Source material: naive CD8+ T cells sorted from blood. According to the study, the label for this sample's cell subset or site signals: CD45RA+CCR7+. The receptors shown here come from a woman under 40 in good health.

The rearrangement uses TRBV27 and TRBJ2-5; 9 nucleotides line up with TRBD2. CDR3 length equals 18 residues. CDR1 is MNHEY and CDR2 is SMNVEV in the germline V gene (reference sequence). V gave up 4 bases and J gave up 5 bases; unmatched junction bases: 17. DNA of the CDR3: TGTGCCAGCAGTTCGGACTGGGCTAGCGGGGTGGGGAAGGAGACCCAGTACTTC. This gives the protein CASSSDWASGVGKETQYF.

The CDR3 DNA is TGTGCCAGCGCAGGGATCCCCGGGGAGCTGTTTTTT. Amino acids: CASAGIPGELFF. V usage is TRBV9 and J usage is TRBJ2-2; maybe TRBD1 (5 bases). Per the germline V gene, CDR1 is SGDLS and CDR2 is YYNGEE. This CDR3 comprises 12 residues. V lost 7 bases and J 6 bases, leaving 10 bases between the germline ends.

The chain is built from TRBV9 and TRBJ1-2, with TRBD1 matching 7 bases. Unmatched junction bases numbered 13, after V lost 3 bases and J lost 8 bases. CDR3 size: 15 residues. Germline loops: CDR1 SGDLS, CDR2 YYNGEE. This CDR3 reads CASSGTLQGSEGYTF. The CDR3 bases are TGTGCCAGCAGCGGGACCTTACAGGGGTCGGAAGGCTACACCTTC.

J is TRBJ2-6 and V is TRBV2; weak D call: TRBD2 (6 bases). V was trimmed by 2 bases and J by 0 bases, leaving 14 bases between them. CDR3 size: 18 residues. CDR1 and CDR2 (germline): SNHLY, FYNNEI. CDR3 DNA: TGTGCCAGCAGTGAAACTGAGCGGGTTAGCTCTGGGGCCAACGTCCTGACTTTC. Its translation: CASSETERVSSGANVLTF.

In its sample, this clone was seen once. J is TRBJ2-7 and V is TRBV11-3; D remains unclear. V lost 3 bases and J 2 bases, leaving 8 bases between the germline ends. The germline V gene has CDR1 SGHNT and CDR2 YENEEA. This CDR3 is 13 amino acids long. The CDR3 sequence is CASSFGNTYEQYF. DNA for the CDR3: TGTGCCAGCAGCTTCGGTAATACCTACGAGCAGTACTTC.

The chain couples TRBV29-1 to TRBJ2-1; D is tentatively TRBD1 or TRBD2 (5 bases each). The CDR3 covers 14 residues. V was shortened by 3 bases and J by 7 bases, with 16 bases between the two germline ends. Germline-derived CDR1 and CDR2 are SQVTM and ANQGSEA. The CDR3 here is CSVEFGGGENEQFF. The DNA of the CDR3 is TGCAGCGTTGAGTTTGGGGGTGGTGAGAATGAGCAGTTCTTC.

This chain links TRBV6-4 with TRBJ1-5; possibly TRBD1 for D (5 bases). V was trimmed by 2 bases and J by 1 base, leaving 6 bases between them. The length of the CDR3 is 14 residues. Germline V gene lookup returns CDR1 MRHNA and CDR2 SNTAGT. The CDR3 loop is CASSDGDSNQPQHF. Here the CDR3 DNA reads TGTGCCAGCAGTGACGGGGACAGCAATCAGCCCCAGCATTTT.

In this sample, this clone turned up once. This chain uses TRBV5-1 with TRBJ1-2; no reliable D call. V was shortened by 0 bases and J by 10 bases, with 10 bases between the two germline ends. The germline V gene encodes CDR1 SGHRS and CDR2 YFSETQ. This CDR3 region has 12 residues. CDR3 amino acids: CASSLGPEDYTF. CDR3 nucleotides: TGCGCCAGCAGCTTGGGGCCTGAGGACTACACCTTC.

This clone was recorded once. The genes are TRBV14 and TRBJ2-7, with D tentatively TRBD2 (6 bases). Germline CDR1 is SGHDN and CDR2 is FVKESK. Trimming left V 5 bases short and J 2 bases short, with 13 bases between. The CDR3 is 14 residues long. This CDR3 is CASSLREQPYEQYF. The CDR3 DNA reads TGTGCCAGCAGCTTACGGGAGCAACCCTACGAGCAGTACTTC.

This rearrangement joins TRBV27 to TRBJ2-7; possibly TRBD2 for D (6 bases). Trimming cost V 2 bases and J 3 bases, with 14 bases left between them. Germline CDR1 MNHEY, CDR2 SMNVEV (reference sequence). CDR3 length: 15 residues. The CDR3 region is CASSLAAGRFYEQYF. The CDR3 DNA sequence: TGTGCCAGCAGTTTAGCGGCGGGACGCTTCTACGAGCAGTACTTC.

V usage is TRBV19 and J usage is TRBJ2-7; possible D gene TRBD1, 5 bases. Trimming took 9 bases from V and 9 from J, leaving 18 bases between them. CDR1 is LNHDA, CDR2 SQIVND, per germline (reference sequence). The CDR3 runs 12 residues. The CDR3 DNA sequence: TGTGCCAGCAGAGATACCACCGACAGGCAGTACTTC. Amino acids: CASRDTTDRQYF. The variable domain in full, completed from reference TRBV19 and TRBJ2-7, reads DGGITQSPKYLFRKEGQNVTLSCEQNLNHDAMYWYRQDPGQGLRLIYYSQIVNDFQKGDIAEGYSVSREKKESFPLTVTSAQKNPTAFYLCASRDTTDRQYFGPGTRLTVT.

The V and J genes are TRBV28 and TRBJ2-5, with 9 bases matching TRBD1. The J call is in doubt because the DNA end fits TRBJ2-7 better. Germline V gene data show CDR1 as MDHEN and CDR2 as SYDVKM. This CDR3 is built from 15 residues. The DNA for the CDR3 is TGTGCCAGCAGTTCCCCCTGGACAGGGGAGGACGAGCAGTACTTC. It yields the protein CASSSPWTGEDEQYF.

This chain joins TRBV28 and TRBJ2-7; TRBD1 agrees at 8 bases. Germline-derived CDR1 and CDR2 are MDHEN and SYDVKM. The CDR3 length is 13 residues. V was pared by 7 bases and J by 3 bases, with 5 bases of the junction left unmatched. CDR3: CASNGQGYYEQYF. CDR3 DNA sequence: TGTGCCAGCAACGGACAGGGATACTACGAGCAGTACTTC. Full variable domain (outside the CDR3, taken from reference TRBV28 and TRBJ2-7): DVKVTQSSRYLVKRTGEKVFLECVQDMDHENMFWYRQDPGLGLRLIYFSYDVKMKEKGDIPEGYSVSREKKERFSLILESASTNQTSMYLCASNGQGYYEQYFGPGTRLTVT.

This clone has more than one count but fewer than ten. CDR3 DNA: TGTGCCAGCCAAGGGTACGGACAGGGCAACACTGAAGCTTTCTTT. This sequence encodes CASQGYGQGNTEAFF. The chain has TRBV9 and TRBJ1-1; TRBD1 aligns across 8 bases. The CDR3 has 15 residues. The V gene's germline CDR1 is SGDLS and CDR2 YYNGEE. Germline trimming cut 7 bases from V and 2 bases from J; bases unmatched to any gene: 10.

The chain carries TRBV7-9 and TRBJ1-1; tentatively, D is TRBD1 (5 bases). Trimming shortened V by 3 bases and J by 5 bases, and 7 bases separated the two germline ends. Germline V CDR1 and CDR2: SEHNR, FQNEAQ (reference sequence). The CDR3 has 12 residues. The CDR3 region is CASSFQGTEAFF. The CDR3, as DNA: TGTGCCAGCAGCTTTCAGGGAACTGAAGCTTTCTTT.

The rearrangement joins TRBV5-1 to TRBJ2-1; D is uncertain. This CDR3 comprises 13 residues. The germline V gene has CDR1 SGHRS and CDR2 YFSETQ. V lost 0 bases and J lost 8, with 9 bases in between. CDR3 bases: TGCGCCAGCAGCTTGGGAAGGGCGGATGAGCAGTTCTTC. It codes for CASSLGRADEQFF.

This rearrangement joins TRBV7-9 to TRBJ1-3; D call uncertain. Trimming removed 8 bases at V and 0 bases at J, with 17 bases between. The germline gives CDR1 SEHNR, CDR2 FQNEAQ (reference sequence). The CDR3 is 16 residues long. CDR3 nucleotides: TGTGCCAGCCATTTCCCAGCGAAACCCTCTGGAAACACCATATATTTT. This translates into CASHFPAKPSGNTIYF.

This chain joins TRBV5-5 and TRBJ2-7, with D possibly TRBD1 on 6 matching bases. Germline V lookup: CDR1 SGHKS, CDR2 YYEKEE (reference sequence). This CDR3 comprises 14 residues. V lost 4 bases, J lost 2 bases, and 13 bases lay in between. This chain's CDR3 is CASSLTDSPYEQYF. CDR3 sequence (DNA): TGTGCCAGCAGCCTAACGGACAGTCCCTACGAGCAGTACTTC.

The genes are TRBV13 and TRBJ1-3; TRBD1 matches 9 bases. The trim removed 1 base at V and 7 bases at J, leaving 5 bases unmatched. CDR1 and CDR2 (germline): PRHDT, FYEKMQ (reference sequence). This CDR3 spans 15 amino acids. The CDR3 sequence is CASSLEGQGLNTIYF. The CDR3 DNA follows: TGTGCCAGCAGCTTAGAGGGACAGGGATTGAACACCATATATTTT. The whole variable domain, remainder taken from reference TRBV13 and TRBJ1-3, is AAGVIQSPRHLIKEKRETATLKCYPIPRHDTVYWYQQGPGQDPQFLISFYEKMQSDKGSIPDRFSAQQFSDYHSELNMSSLELGDSALYFCASSLEGQGLNTIYFGEGSWLTVV.

This clone was seen a single time. The genes are TRBV28 and TRBJ2-1; D is ambiguous. Per germline, CDR1 MDHEN and CDR2 SYDVKM. Between the trimmed V and J ends, which lost 3 bases and 2 bases, there was a span of 8 bases. The CDR3 has 14 residues. CDR3 DNA sequence: TGTGCCAGCAGTTTGTCTAGGACCTACAATGAGCAGTTCTTC. This gives the protein CASSLSRTYNEQFF. The variable domain in full, completed from reference TRBV28 and TRBJ2-1, reads DVKVTQSSRYLVKRTGEKVFLECVQDMDHENMFWYRQDPGLGLRLIYFSYDVKMKEKGDIPEGYSVSREKKERFSLILESASTNQTSMYLCASSLSRTYNEQFFGPGTRLTVL.

This clone was seen a few times. This chain links TRBV6-5 with TRBJ2-7, with TRBD2 identical over 8 bases. The CDR3 is 11 residues long. In germline, CDR1 is MNHEY, CDR2 SVGAGI. V lost 8 bases and J lost 9; bases outside the gene matches: 6. The CDR3 coding sequence is TGTGCCAGCGGGACTAGTTGGGCGCAGTACTTC. This gives the protein CASGTSWAQYF.

The chain recombines TRBV27 with TRBJ2-4, with 10 bases lining up with TRBD2. With 7 bases clipped from V and 5 bases from J, the junction kept 2 bases outside the gene matches. CDR3 length: 13 amino acids. CDR1 and CDR2 from the germline V gene are MNHEY and SMNVEV (reference sequence). The CDR3 is CASTGLAENIQYF. CDR3 coding DNA: TGTGCCAGCACTGGACTAGCGGAAAACATTCAGTACTTC.